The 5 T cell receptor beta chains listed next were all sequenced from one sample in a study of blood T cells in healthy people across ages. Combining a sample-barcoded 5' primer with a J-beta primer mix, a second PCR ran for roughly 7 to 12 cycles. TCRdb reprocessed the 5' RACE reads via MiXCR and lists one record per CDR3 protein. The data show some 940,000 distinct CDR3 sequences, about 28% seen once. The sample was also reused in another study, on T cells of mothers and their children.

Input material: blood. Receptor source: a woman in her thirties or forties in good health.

Written as DNA, the CDR3 is TGTGCCAGCAGTGAAACGGGGGGCCGCACAGATACGCAGTATTTT. Its protein product is CASSETGGRTDTQYF. The V gene is TRBV25-1, the J gene TRBJ2-3, with TRBD2 as a possible D gene (7 bases). The germline V gene encodes CDR1 MGHDK and CDR2 SYGVNS. Trimming pared 2 bases from V and 1 base from J, leaving 10 bases between. This CDR3 has 15 amino acids.

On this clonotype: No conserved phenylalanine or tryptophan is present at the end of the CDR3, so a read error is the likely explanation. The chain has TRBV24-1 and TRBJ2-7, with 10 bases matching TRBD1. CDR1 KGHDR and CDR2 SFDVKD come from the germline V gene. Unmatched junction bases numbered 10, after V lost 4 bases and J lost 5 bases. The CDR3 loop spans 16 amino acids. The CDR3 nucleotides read TGTGCCACCAGTGAAGCTCCGGGACAGGGGTTGGACGAGCAGTACTGC. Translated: CATSEAPGQGLDEQYC.

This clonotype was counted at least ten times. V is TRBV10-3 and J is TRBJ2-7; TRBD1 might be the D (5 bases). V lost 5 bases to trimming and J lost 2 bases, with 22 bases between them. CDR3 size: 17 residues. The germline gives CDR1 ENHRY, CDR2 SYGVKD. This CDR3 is CAISTMVLSGPTYEQYF. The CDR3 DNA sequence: TGTGCCATCAGTACTATGGTTCTCTCAGGGCCCACCTACGAGCAGTACTTC.

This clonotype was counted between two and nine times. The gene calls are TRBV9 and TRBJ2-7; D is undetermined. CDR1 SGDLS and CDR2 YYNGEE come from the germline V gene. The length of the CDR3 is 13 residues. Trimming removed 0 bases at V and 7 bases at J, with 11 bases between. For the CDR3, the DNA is TGTGCCAGCAGCGTAGGAGAGCCGGGTGAGCAGTACTTC. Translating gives CASSVGEPGEQYF.

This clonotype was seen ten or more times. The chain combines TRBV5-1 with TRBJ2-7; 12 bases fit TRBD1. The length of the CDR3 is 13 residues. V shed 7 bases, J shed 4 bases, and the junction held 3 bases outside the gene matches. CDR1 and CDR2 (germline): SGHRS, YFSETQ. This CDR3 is CASAGQGAYEQYF. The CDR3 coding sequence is TGCGCCAGCGCGGGACAGGGGGCATACGAGCAGTACTTC.